These T cell receptor beta chains were read from a single sample in a study of cytomegalovirus exposure and HLA in healthy donors. Some clones are missing from TCRdb's copy, which holds only in-frame ones; the method was immunoSEQ multiplex PCR. This table holds some 76,000 clones, over 85% found once. Sequenced input: PBMCs. The receptors come from a young woman in good health and CMV-seronegative. Each CDR3 is given with its conserved first and last residue. Each record gives: D gene, V gene, J gene, clone size, CDR3 DNA, CDR3 protein. D genes are given only for firm matches. Clone size is shown for a subset of rows, as once, few, many or a class of expanded clone.

D gene: NA; V gene: TRBV5-6; J gene: TRBJ2-7; clone size: NA; CDR3 DNA: TGTGCCAGCAGCCACGGGGGCTCCTACGAGCAGTACTTC; CDR3 protein: CASSHGGSYEQYF
D gene: TRBD1; V gene: TRBV27; J gene: TRBJ2-5; clone size: NA; CDR3 DNA: TGTGCCAGCAGTTATTTGACAGGGGTTGAACAAGAGACCCAGTACTTC; CDR3 protein: CASSYLTGVEQETQYF
D gene: TRBD1; V gene: TRBV10-3; J gene: TRBJ2-7; clone size: NA; CDR3 DNA: TGTGCCATCAGGGAGGACAGGGGGCGTTTCAACGAGCAGTACTTC; CDR3 protein: CAIREDRGRFNEQYF
D gene: TRBD1; V gene: TRBV7-9; J gene: TRBJ2-7; clone size: NA; CDR3 DNA: TGTGCCAGCAGCTCTCCCCGACAGGGAATCTACGAGCAGTACTTC; CDR3 protein: CASSSPRQGIYEQYF
D gene: NA; V gene: TRBV19; J gene: TRBJ1-5; clone size: NA; CDR3 DNA: TGTGCCAGTAGACTGGGGGGGTTGCTCTCCCAGCCCCAGCATTTT; CDR3 protein: CASRLGGLLSQPQHF
D gene: NA; V gene: TRBV27; J gene: TRBJ1-2; clone size: NA; CDR3 DNA: TGTGCCAGCAGTTTATCGTATGCGAACTATGGCTACACCTTC; CDR3 protein: CASSLSYANYGYTF
D gene: TRBD1; V gene: TRBV4-3; J gene: TRBJ1-2; clone size: NA; CDR3 DNA: TGCGCCAGCAGCCTAGCGGGACAGGGAGGAGTCTATGGCTACACCTTC; CDR3 protein: CASSLAGQGGVYGYTF
D gene: TRBD2; V gene: TRBV4-1; J gene: TRBJ2-1; clone size: NA; CDR3 DNA: TGCGCCAGCAGCCTTGTTGTGATAGCGGGCTCCTACAATGAGCAGTTCTTC; CDR3 protein: CASSLVVIAGSYNEQFF
D gene: NA; V gene: TRBV10-2; J gene: TRBJ1-5; clone size: NA; CDR3 DNA: TGCGCCAGCAGTGATCGGTGGGGCAACAGCAATCAGCCCCAGCATTTT; CDR3 protein: CASSDRWGNSNQPQHF
D gene: TRBD2; V gene: TRBV28; J gene: TRBJ2-5; clone size: NA; CDR3 DNA: TGTGCCAGCAGGGTCCCGGGGGGACTAGGCAAAGAGACCCAGTACTTC; CDR3 protein: CASRVPGGLGKETQYF
D gene: NA; V gene: TRBV5-1; J gene: TRBJ2-1; clone size: NA; CDR3 DNA: TGCGCCAGCAAGGAGGGGACCTACAATGAGCAGTTCTTC; CDR3 protein: CASKEGTYNEQFF
D gene: TRBD2; V gene: TRBV2; J gene: TRBJ2-2; clone size: NA; CDR3 DNA: TGTGCCAGCAGTGAAAGGATGGGCAGACTAGCGGGGAACACCGGGGAGCTGTTTTTT; CDR3 protein: CASSERMGRLAGNTGELFF
D gene: NA; V gene: TRBV28; J gene: TRBJ2-7; clone size: NA; CDR3 DNA: TGTGCCAGCAGTACCCCTAGCGTCTCCTACGAGCAGTACTTC; CDR3 protein: CASSTPSVSYEQYF
D gene: NA; V gene: TRBV11-2; J gene: TRBJ2-3; clone size: NA; CDR3 DNA: TGTGCCAGCAGCTTAGGACTCACAGATACGCAGTATTTT; CDR3 protein: CASSLGLTDTQYF
D gene: NA; V gene: TRBV18; J gene: TRBJ2-1; clone size: NA; CDR3 DNA: TGTGCCAGCTCACCCCAGGGAGGATATGAGCAGTTCTTC; CDR3 protein: CASSPQGGYEQFF
D gene: NA; V gene: TRBV6-6; J gene: TRBJ1-1; clone size: NA; CDR3 DNA: TGTGCCAGCAGTGGCGACTTATCCGGGAACACTGAAGCTTTCTTT; CDR3 protein: CASSGDLSGNTEAFF
D gene: NA; V gene: TRBV29-1; J gene: TRBJ2-2; clone size: NA; CDR3 DNA: TGCAGCGTTGAACTGGAGGCCGGGGAGCTGTTTTTT; CDR3 protein: CSVELEAGELFF
D gene: TRBD2; V gene: TRBV29-1; J gene: TRBJ2-7; clone size: NA; CDR3 DNA: TGCAGCGTTGATGCCGGGGACGGTCTCGGCGGGAGCTCCTACGAGCAGTACTTC; CDR3 protein: CSVDAGDGLGGSSYEQYF
D gene: TRBD1; V gene: TRBV14; J gene: TRBJ1-2; clone size: NA; CDR3 DNA: TGTGCCAGCAGCACCCGGGACAGATACTATGGCTACACCTTC; CDR3 protein: CASSTRDRYYGYTF
D gene: TRBD1; V gene: TRBV19; J gene: TRBJ2-1; clone size: NA; CDR3 DNA: TGTGCCAGTAGTACTAAGGACAGGGGGAACTACAATGAGCAGTTCTTC; CDR3 protein: CASSTKDRGNYNEQFF
D gene: TRBD1; V gene: TRBV19; J gene: TRBJ1-5; clone size: NA; CDR3 DNA: TGTGCCAGTAGTATTGGGAACAGGGGCCCGGGTCAGCCCCAGCATTTT; CDR3 protein: CASSIGNRGPGQPQHF
D gene: TRBD1; V gene: TRBV11-2; J gene: TRBJ1-5; clone size: few; CDR3 DNA: TGTGCCAGCAGCCAAGGACAGGGCGATCAGCCCCAGCATTTT; CDR3 protein: CASSQGQGDQPQHF
D gene: NA; V gene: TRBV11-1; J gene: TRBJ1-2; clone size: NA; CDR3 DNA: TGTGCCAGCAGCTTGAATACAGGCAGGGATGGCTACACCTTC; CDR3 protein: CASSLNTGRDGYTF
D gene: NA; V gene: TRBV11-1; J gene: TRBJ2-3; clone size: NA; CDR3 DNA: TGTGCCAGCAGCTCCTCGGTCTCAGATACGCAGTATTTT; CDR3 protein: CASSSSVSDTQYF
D gene: NA; V gene: TRBV7-6; J gene: TRBJ2-6; clone size: once; CDR3 DNA: TGTGCCAGCACCGACCCGAGGTCCGGGGCCAACGTCCTGACTTTC; CDR3 protein: CASTDPRSGANVLTF
D gene: NA; V gene: TRBV6-5; J gene: TRBJ1-1; clone size: NA; CDR3 DNA: TGTGCCAGCCTAGGGGGGGGGCGACGGGAAGCTTTCTTT; CDR3 protein: CASLGGGRREAFF
D gene: NA; V gene: TRBV6-4; J gene: TRBJ2-3; clone size: NA; CDR3 DNA: TGTGCCAGCAGTCTGGCCCCGGAGGATACGCAGTATTTT; CDR3 protein: CASSLAPEDTQYF
D gene: NA; V gene: TRBV11-3; J gene: TRBJ2-7; clone size: NA; CDR3 DNA: TGTGCCAGCAGCTTAGGGACTATGGAGCAGGCCTACGAGCAGTACTTC; CDR3 protein: CASSLGTMEQAYEQYF
D gene: TRBD1; V gene: TRBV30; J gene: TRBJ2-1; clone size: NA; CDR3 DNA: TGTGCCTCAAGTGACAGGGGCGACTACAATGAGCAGTTCTTC; CDR3 protein: CASSDRGDYNEQFF
D gene: TRBD1; V gene: TRBV11-2; J gene: TRBJ1-2; clone size: NA; CDR3 DNA: TGTGCCAGCAGCTCGACAGGGACCTATGGCTACACCTTC; CDR3 protein: CASSSTGTYGYTF
D gene: TRBD1; V gene: TRBV2; J gene: TRBJ2-7; clone size: NA; CDR3 DNA: TGTGCCAGCAGTGAAGGGACAGGGGGCGAGCAGTACTTC; CDR3 protein: CASSEGTGGEQYF
D gene: NA; V gene: TRBV29-1; J gene: TRBJ2-1; clone size: NA; CDR3 DNA: TGCAGCGTTAGAACAGGTCAAGGGGGGCAGTTCTTC; CDR3 protein: CSVRTGQGGQFF
D gene: TRBD2; V gene: TRBV7-2; J gene: TRBJ2-5; clone size: NA; CDR3 DNA: TGTGCCAGCAGCTTAGCGGATTCAGCGGGGGTAGGCAGTGAGACCCAGTACTTC; CDR3 protein: CASSLADSAGVGSETQYF
D gene: NA; V gene: TRBV14; J gene: TRBJ2-1; clone size: NA; CDR3 DNA: TGTGCCAGCAGCCAAGTTAAAGCGGAGCAGTTCTTC; CDR3 protein: CASSQVKAEQFF
D gene: TRBD1; V gene: TRBV27; J gene: TRBJ2-1; clone size: once; CDR3 DNA: TGTGCCAGCAGTTCCTCGACAGGGGATGAGCAGTTCTTC; CDR3 protein: CASSSSTGDEQFF
D gene: TRBD1; V gene: TRBV9; J gene: TRBJ2-7; clone size: NA; CDR3 DNA: TGTGCCAGCAGCGGCCACGGACAGGGTACCTACGAGCAGTACTTC; CDR3 protein: CASSGHGQGTYEQYF
D gene: NA; V gene: TRBV9; J gene: TRBJ1-2; clone size: NA; CDR3 DNA: TGTGCCAGCAGCGCCAGGGGCGCGGCTGGCTACACCTTC; CDR3 protein: CASSARGAAGYTF
D gene: TRBD2; V gene: TRBV18; J gene: TRBJ2-7; clone size: NA; CDR3 DNA: TGTGCCAGCTCACCACAGGCGGGAGGCTCCTCCTACGAGCAGTACTTC; CDR3 protein: CASSPQAGGSSYEQYF
D gene: NA; V gene: TRBV7-9; J gene: TRBJ2-7; clone size: NA; CDR3 DNA: TGTGCCAGCAGCAGTTCGGCAGGGTTGTGGGGGGACGAGCAGTACTTC; CDR3 protein: CASSSSAGLWGDEQYF
D gene: NA; V gene: TRBV28; J gene: TRBJ1-4; clone size: NA; CDR3 DNA: TGTGCCAGCAGTTTGGCCCAAGCAACTAATGAAAAACTGTTTTTT; CDR3 protein: CASSLAQATNEKLFF
D gene: TRBD1; V gene: TRBV5-4; J gene: TRBJ2-3; clone size: once; CDR3 DNA: TGTGCCAGCAGCCCGGGACAGACTAGCACAGATACGCAGTATTTT; CDR3 protein: CASSPGQTSTDTQYF
D gene: NA; V gene: TRBV4-1; J gene: TRBJ1-2; clone size: NA; CDR3 DNA: TGCGCCAGCAGCCAAGAGTACACGTCTGCTAACTATGGCTACACCTTC; CDR3 protein: CASSQEYTSANYGYTF
D gene: NA; V gene: TRBV11-3; J gene: TRBJ1-1; clone size: NA; CDR3 DNA: TGTGCCAGCAGTTTAGGACAGAACACTGAAGCTTTCTTT; CDR3 protein: CASSLGQNTEAFF
D gene: NA; V gene: TRBV2; J gene: TRBJ2-7; clone size: NA; CDR3 DNA: TGTGCCAGCAGTGAAGCAAGAGTTTCCTACGAGCAGTACTTC; CDR3 protein: CASSEARVSYEQYF
D gene: TRBD2; V gene: TRBV29-1; J gene: TRBJ2-7; clone size: NA; CDR3 DNA: TGCAGCGTTGAAGCTCCAGGTAGCGGACTAGACCTTGACGAGCAGTACTTC; CDR3 protein: CSVEAPGSGLDLDEQYF
D gene: NA; V gene: TRBV7-2; J gene: TRBJ2-3; clone size: once; CDR3 DNA: TGTGCCAGCAGCTTAGGGTCTAGTAGCACAGATACGCAGTATTTT; CDR3 protein: CASSLGSSSTDTQYF
D gene: NA; V gene: TRBV7-2; J gene: TRBJ1-5; clone size: NA; CDR3 DNA: TGTGCCAGCAGCCTACAGGGTCCCCAGAGCAGCAATCAGCCCCAGCATTTT; CDR3 protein: CASSLQGPQSSNQPQHF
D gene: NA; V gene: TRBV30; J gene: TRBJ2-7; clone size: NA; CDR3 DNA: TGTGCCTGCCCCCTCCCAGGGACCTACGAGCAGTACTTC; CDR3 protein: CACPLPGTYEQYF
D gene: TRBD1; V gene: TRBV27; J gene: TRBJ1-1; clone size: NA; CDR3 DNA: TGTGCCAGCAGTGCAAACCTACTCCGGGACAGGGGGCGAAACACTGAAGCTTTCTTT; CDR3 protein: CASSANLLRDRGRNTEAFF
D gene: NA; V gene: TRBV5-1; J gene: TRBJ1-3; clone size: NA; CDR3 DNA: TGCGCCAGCAGCCTGGGACAAGTAGAAAACACCATATATTTT; CDR3 protein: CASSLGQVENTIYF
D gene: NA; V gene: TRBV4-3; J gene: TRBJ2-4; clone size: NA; CDR3 DNA: TGCGCCAGCAGCCAAGATCGAGCGAACGCCAAAAACATTCAGTACTTC; CDR3 protein: CASSQDRANAKNIQYF
D gene: TRBD1; V gene: TRBV19; J gene: TRBJ2-3; clone size: once; CDR3 DNA: TGTGCCAGTTCGGCCGGGACAGGGTCGAAGCAGTATTTT; CDR3 protein: CASSAGTGSKQYF
D gene: NA; V gene: TRBV28; J gene: TRBJ2-7; clone size: NA; CDR3 DNA: TGTGCCAGCAGTTCCGGATCACTAGACTACGAGCAGTACTTC; CDR3 protein: CASSSGSLDYEQYF
D gene: TRBD2; V gene: TRBV18; J gene: TRBJ2-3; clone size: NA; CDR3 DNA: TGTGCCAGCTCACCGCGGGGGGCAGATACGCAGTATTTT; CDR3 protein: CASSPRGADTQYF
D gene: TRBD2; V gene: TRBV19; J gene: TRBJ2-7; clone size: NA; CDR3 DNA: TGTGCCAGTAGTTCGCCGGGACTAGCGGGCGCGTACGAGCAGTACTTC; CDR3 protein: CASSSPGLAGAYEQYF
D gene: TRBD1; V gene: TRBV7-2; J gene: TRBJ2-1; clone size: NA; CDR3 DNA: TGTGCCAGCAGCTCGGACAGGAGAGAGGAGCAGTTCTTC; CDR3 protein: CASSSDRREEQFF
D gene: NA; V gene: TRBV7-2; J gene: TRBJ1-5; clone size: once; CDR3 DNA: TGTGCCAGCAGTTCACAGCCGTATAGCAATCAGCCCCAGCATTTT; CDR3 protein: CASSSQPYSNQPQHF
D gene: NA; V gene: TRBV7-2; J gene: TRBJ2-7; clone size: NA; CDR3 DNA: TGTGCCAGCAGCACGATTAGCCTAGGGGCAGGGGAGTACGAGCAGTACTTC; CDR3 protein: CASSTISLGAGEYEQYF
D gene: NA; V gene: TRBV30; J gene: TRBJ1-6; clone size: NA; CDR3 DNA: TGTGCCTGGAGTGTTAACAGGGTTAATAATTCACCCCTCCACTTT; CDR3 protein: CAWSVNRVNNSPLHF
D gene: NA; V gene: TRBV14; J gene: TRBJ2-1; clone size: NA; CDR3 DNA: TGTGCCAGCAGCCGAACTAAGACAGCAGCCTACAATGAGCAGTTCTTC; CDR3 protein: CASSRTKTAAYNEQFF